This T cell receptor (beta chain) emerged from a study of post-analysis software for immune sequencing data. The study, taken as a whole, reports: When the samples were clustered directly with F measure, those that had been prepared in the same batch showed strong co-clustering.

Unique molecular identifiers tagged the TCR beta cDNA libraries. Once roughly 1 to 10 million T cells were used, roughly 0.5 million cDNA molecules resulted. TCRdb recomputed calls from the PCR reads with MiXCR, one row per CDR3 protein. This table has hundreds of thousands of distinct CDR3 sequences, over 45% appearing once. This clonotype was recorded a few times. What it binds is unknown. Sequences were obtained from blood. This receptor was obtained from a girl aged 2 to 9 with multiple sclerosis.

CDR3 loop: CASSLGTKNIQYF. CDR3 bases: TGTGCCAGCAGCCTAGGGACCAAAAACATTCAGTACTTC. The rearrangement links TRBV7-2 to TRBJ2-4, with D unresolved. The germline gives CDR1 SGHTA, CDR2 FQGNSA. With 5 bases removed from V and 2 bases from J, the gap between germline ends came to 7 bases. The CDR3 extends over 13 amino acids. Using reference TRBV7-2 and TRBJ2-4 for the parts outside the CDR3, the full variable domain is GAGVSQSPSNKVTEKGKDVELRCDPISGHTALYWYRQSLGQGLEFLIYFQGNSAPDKSGLPSDRFSAERTGGSVSTLTIQRTQQEDSAVYLCASSLGTKNIQYFGAGTRLSVL.